Listed here are 22 T cell receptor beta chains from one sample, sequenced in a study of cytomegalovirus exposure and HLA in healthy donors. The PCR ran on 60 Vbeta and 13 Jbeta primers. Profiling relied on immunoSEQ multiplex PCR, and the TCRdb table lists in-frame clones only, not all of them. The sample records roughly 130,000 clones, around 66% being singletons. The sequencing input was PBMCs. The receptors come from a woman between 35 and 50 years old in good health and CMV-seropositive.

The J gene is TRBJ2-2, the V gene TRBV5-4; 7 nucleotides line up with TRBD1. The trim removed 4 bases at V and 6 bases at J, leaving 24 bases unmatched. The germline CDR1 and CDR2 sequences are SGHNT and YYREEE (reference sequence). CDR3 length: 20 amino acids. The CDR3 reads CASSPRQGIHPLSSAGELFF. The CDR3 DNA reads TGTGCCAGCAGCCCCAGACAGGGTATTCATCCTCTATCTTCCGCCGGGGAGCTGTTTTTT.

This CDR3 is CASRFSGTSTDTQYF. In nucleotides, the CDR3 is TGCGCCAGCAGGTTTAGCGGGACTAGCACAGATACGCAGTATTTT. This rearrangement joins TRBV5-1 to TRBJ2-3, with 8 nucleotides matching TRBD2. The CDR3 has 15 residues. V lost 5 bases and J lost 0; bases outside the gene matches: 5. Per the germline V gene, CDR1 is SGHRS and CDR2 is YFSETQ.

This chain links TRBV29-1 with TRBJ1-2, with 7 bases fitting TRBD1. Trimming at V came to 4 bases and at J to 1 base, leaving 6 bases not matched to a gene. The length of the CDR3 is 14 residues. CDR1 SQVTM and CDR2 ANQGSEA come from the germline V gene. This chain's CDR3 is CSVGRDRVNYGYTF. CDR3 DNA sequence: TGCAGCGTTGGAAGGGACAGAGTTAACTATGGCTACACCTTC. The full variable domain, rest sourced from reference TRBV29-1 and TRBJ1-2, is SAVISQKPSRDICQRGTSLTIQCQVDSQVTMMFWYRQQPGQSLTLIATANQGSEATYESGFVIDKFPISRPNLTFSTLTVSNMSPEDSSIYLCSVGRDRVNYGYTFGSGTRLTVV.

The sample holds a few counts of this clone. The chain recombines TRBV15 with TRBJ2-1; D is possibly TRBD2 (5 bases). In germline, CDR1 is LNHNV, CDR2 YYDKDF (reference sequence). This CDR3 comprises 14 residues. Trimming removed 0 bases at V and 5 bases at J, with 8 bases between. The CDR3 DNA sequence: TGTGCCACCAGCAGAGAGCCCGGGGACAATGAGCAGTTCTTC. Translated, it gives CATSREPGDNEQFF.

At least ten counts were recorded for this clone. This chain connects TRBV6-1 to TRBJ1-4; tentatively, D is TRBD1 (6 bases). This CDR3 spans 15 amino acids. Per germline, CDR1 MNHNS and CDR2 SASEGT. V lost 0 bases, J lost 7 bases, and 12 bases lay in between. The CDR3 nucleotides are TGTGCCAGCAGTGAAGCGCGGGGGGGCGTTGAAAAACTGTTTTTT. It encodes CASSEARGGVEKLFF.

DNA of the CDR3: TGTGCCAGCAGCCAACTAGGGACAGAACATGAAAAACTGTTTTTT. Amino acid sequence: CASSQLGTEHEKLFF. This rearrangement joins TRBV11-2 to TRBJ1-4; 7 nucleotides agree with TRBD1. The CDR3 sequence is 15 residues long. V was clipped by 5 bases and J by 6 bases; unmatched bases: 9. The germline V gene has CDR1 SGHAT and CDR2 FQNNGV. Combining the CDR3 with reference TRBV11-2 and TRBJ1-4 gives the whole variable domain EAGVAQSPRYKIIEKRQSVAFWCNPISGHATLYWYQQILGQGPKLLIQFQNNGVVDDSQLPKDRFSAERLKGVDSTLKIQPAKLEDSAVYLCASSQLGTEHEKLFFGSGTQLSVL.

The chain carries TRBV2 and TRBJ2-1, with TRBD2 identical over 9 bases. V lost 6 bases, J lost 4 bases, and 7 bases stayed unmatched. The CDR3 totals 15 residues. Germline V CDR1 and CDR2: SNHLY, FYNNEI. The CDR3 spells CASRRGAGGYNEQFF. For the CDR3, the DNA is TGTGCCAGCAGACGTGGGGCGGGAGGGTACAATGAGCAGTTCTTC.

This clone was counted a few times. V and J are TRBV14 and TRBJ2-1; TRBD2 aligns across 10 bases. There are 16 residues in the CDR3. Germline trimming cut 4 bases from V and 5 bases from J; bases unmatched to any gene: 8. Looked up from germline, CDR1 is SGHDN and CDR2 is FVKESK. In DNA form, the CDR3 reads TGTGCCAGCAGCCTAGCTAGCGGGAGTCCCCACAATGAGCAGTTCTTC. It codes for CASSLASGSPHNEQFF.

The J gene is TRBJ2-1, the V gene TRBV10-1; D not certain. Trimming stripped 6 bases from V and 2 bases from J, with 8 bases between. This CDR3 region has 13 residues. Germline V gene sequence: CDR1 WNHNN, CDR2 SYGVQD (reference sequence). This CDR3 reads CASSPGPYNEQFF. As DNA, the CDR3 is TGCGCCAGCAGCCCAGGTCCCTACAATGAGCAGTTCTTC.

The chain joins TRBV28 to TRBJ2-5; 10 bases fit TRBD1. Matching the DNA end better, TRBJ2-7 makes the J call doubtful. This CDR3 is built from 15 residues. Germline V lookup: CDR1 MDHEN, CDR2 SYDVKM. CDR3 DNA sequence: TGTGCCAGCACCCCGAGGACAGGGGGGCCCTACGAGCAGTACTTC. It yields the protein CASTPRTGGPYEQYF.

The sample holds a few counts of this clone. V is TRBV27 and J is TRBJ2-7; D might be TRBD2 (6 bases). Trimming removed 5 bases at V and 7 bases at J, with 9 bases between. The CDR3 is 11 amino acids. The V gene's germline CDR1 is MNHEY and CDR2 SMNVEV (reference sequence). The DNA for the CDR3 is TGTGCCAGCAGTCGCCGGGGGGAGCAGTACTTC. Translating gives CASSRRGEQYF.

In its sample, this clone was seen a few times. The chain links TRBV21-1 to TRBJ1-1; the table's TRBD1 call for D was not verified on the DNA. TRBV21-1 is reported as a pseudogene. The CDR3 is 14 amino acids. The CDR3 is CASSKVAGWTEAFF. The CDR3 DNA is TGTGCCAGCAGCAAAGTGGCAGGGTGGACTGAAGCTTTCTTT.

The V call is TRBV19, the J call TRBJ2-1; 11 bases line up with TRBD2. The germline V gene encodes CDR1 LNHDA and CDR2 SQIVND (reference sequence). V shed 7 bases and J 8 bases; nucleotides not matched to a gene: 19. CDR3 length: 18 residues. The CDR3 protein is CASTRDRESLAGVDEQFF. DNA of the CDR3: TGTGCCAGTACCCGGGACAGGGAGTCACTAGCGGGAGTAGATGAGCAGTTCTTC.

V usage is TRBV7-6 and J usage is TRBJ1-6; 9 positions agree with TRBD1. V was pared by 1 base and J by 8 bases, with 3 bases of the junction left unmatched. The germline CDR1 and CDR2 sequences are SGHVS and FNYEAQ. There are 15 residues in the CDR3. The CDR3 protein is CASSLEGQGYSPLHF. The CDR3 DNA is TGTGCCAGCAGCTTAGAAGGACAGGGGTATTCACCCCTCCACTTT. The full variable domain, rest sourced from reference TRBV7-6 and TRBJ1-6, is GAGVSQSPRYKVTKRGQDVALRCDPISGHVSLYWYRQALGQGPEFLTYFNYEAQQDKSGLPNDRFSAERPEGSISTLTIQRTEQRDSAMYRCASSLEGQGYSPLHFGNGTRLTVT.

This chain joins TRBV7-9 and TRBJ1-1; unclear D gene. Trimming pared 1 base from V and 1 base from J, leaving 4 bases between. The CDR3 consists of 13 residues. Per germline, CDR1 SEHNR and CDR2 FQNEAQ (reference sequence). The CDR3 sequence: CASSLVENTEAFF. CDR3 DNA: TGTGCCAGCAGCTTAGTAGAGAACACTGAAGCTTTCTTT. The full variable domain, in which reference TRBV7-9 and TRBJ1-1 provide the parts outside the CDR3, is DTGVSQNPRHKITKRGQNVTFRCDPISEHNRLYWYRQTLGQGPEFLTYFQNEAQLEKSRLLSDRFSAERPKGSFSTLEIQRTEQGDSAMYLCASSLVENTEAFFGQGTRLTVV.

This rearrangement joins TRBV2 to TRBJ1-1; D gene uncertain. The V gene lost 2 bases and the J gene lost 1 base, with 8 bases spanning the gap. This CDR3 spans 14 amino acids. Germline CDR1 is SNHLY and CDR2 is FYNNEI. The CDR3 loop is CASSEYRENTEAFF. The DNA of the CDR3 is TGTGCCAGCAGTGAATATAGAGAGAACACTGAAGCTTTCTTT.

The chain's CDR3 is CASSSGYTGELFF. The CDR3 DNA is TGTGCCAGCTCATCGGGGTACACCGGGGAGCTGTTTTTT. The rearrangement uses TRBV18 and TRBJ2-2; TRBD2 might be the D (5 bases). This CDR3 is 13 amino acids long. V was trimmed by 5 bases and J by 3 bases, leaving 7 bases between them. Per the germline V gene, CDR1 is KGHSH and CDR2 is LQKENI.

J is TRBJ2-6 and V is TRBV19; 7 bases agree with TRBD1. Germline values: CDR1 LNHDA, CDR2 SQIVND (reference sequence). This CDR3 is built from 16 residues. V shed 4 bases and J 0 bases; nucleotides not matched to a gene: 3. In nucleotides, the CDR3 is TGTGCCAGTAGTAGAGGGGACAGCTCTGGGGCCAACGTCCTGACTTTC. Encoded protein: CASSRGDSSGANVLTF.

J is TRBJ2-7 and V is TRBV4-1; perhaps TRBD1 as D (6 bases). The V end was cut by 3 bases, the J end by 2 bases, with 11 bases between. The CDR3 covers 14 residues. The germline gives CDR1 MGHRA, CDR2 YSYEKL. The chain's CDR3 is CASSHGQHTYEQYF. The CDR3 DNA follows: TGCGCCAGCAGCCACGGACAGCATACCTACGAGCAGTACTTC.

The chain has TRBV5-1 and TRBJ2-3, with 7 bases aligning to TRBD2. The CDR3 has 14 amino acids. With V trimmed by 0 bases and J by 5 bases, 3 bases remained unmatched. The germline V gene encodes CDR1 SGHRS and CDR2 YFSETQ. In DNA, the CDR3 is TGCGCCAGCAGCTTGGCAGCTAGCGGAGATACGCAGTATTTT. Translating it yields CASSLAASGDTQYF.

With respect to this clone: Mismatch with germline at one junction end may stem from a read error. For the CDR3, the DNA is TGTGCCAGCAGCTGGACCGGGACAGAGTATGGCTACCCCTTC. This codes for CASSWTGTEYGYPF. The chain uses TRBV5-4 and TRBJ1-2, with 7 bases matching TRBD1. The CDR3 is 14 residues long. Germline lookup yields CDR1 SGHNT and CDR2 YYREEE (reference sequence).

The chain combines TRBV7-3 with TRBJ1-1; D gene ambiguous. There are 15 residues in the CDR3. Trimming took 5 bases from V and 5 from J, leaving 18 bases between them. Germline lookup yields CDR1 SGHTA and CDR2 FQGTGA. CDR3 protein: CASSAAGGAGTEAFF. The CDR3 DNA reads TGTGCCAGCAGCGCCGCCGGTGGTGCCGGGACTGAAGCTTTCTTT.